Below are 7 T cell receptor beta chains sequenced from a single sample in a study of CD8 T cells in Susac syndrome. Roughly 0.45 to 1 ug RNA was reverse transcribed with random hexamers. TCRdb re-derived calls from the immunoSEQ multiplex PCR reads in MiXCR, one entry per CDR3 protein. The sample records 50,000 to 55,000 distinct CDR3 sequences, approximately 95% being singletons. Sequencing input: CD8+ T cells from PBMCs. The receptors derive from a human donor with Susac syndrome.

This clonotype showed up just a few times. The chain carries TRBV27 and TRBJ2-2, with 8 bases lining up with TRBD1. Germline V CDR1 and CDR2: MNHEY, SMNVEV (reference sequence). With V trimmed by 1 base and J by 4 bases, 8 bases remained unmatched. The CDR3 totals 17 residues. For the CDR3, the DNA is TGTGCCAGCAGTTTATACCGGACAGGGATCGGCACCGGGGAGCTGTTTTTT. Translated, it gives CASSLYRTGIGTGELFF.

Written as DNA, the CDR3 is TGTGCCAGCAGTTTAGTAGACCCCGTAACGCAGTATTTT. The encoded protein is CASSLVDPVTQYF. The chain carries TRBV27 and TRBJ2-3; D gene uncertain. V was cut by 2 bases and J by 9 bases, with 12 bases left in between. From germline, CDR1 is MNHEY and CDR2 SMNVEV (reference sequence). The CDR3 spans 13 residues.

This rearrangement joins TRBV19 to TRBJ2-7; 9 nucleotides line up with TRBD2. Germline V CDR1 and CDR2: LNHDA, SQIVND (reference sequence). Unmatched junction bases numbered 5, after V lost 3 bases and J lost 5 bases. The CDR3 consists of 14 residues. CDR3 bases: TGTGCCAGTAGTATCGGGCGGGGGGGCAACGAGCAGTACTTC. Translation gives CASSIGRGGNEQYF.

The chain's CDR3 is CASSLWVTDTQYF. CDR3 nucleotides: TGTGCCAGCAGCTTATGGGTCACAGATACGCAGTATTTT. The gene calls are TRBV11-1 and TRBJ2-3; unclear D gene. CDR3 length: 13 residues. Trimming pared 2 bases from V and 2 bases from J, leaving 5 bases between. Germline assignment: CDR1 SGHAT and CDR2 FQDESV (reference sequence).

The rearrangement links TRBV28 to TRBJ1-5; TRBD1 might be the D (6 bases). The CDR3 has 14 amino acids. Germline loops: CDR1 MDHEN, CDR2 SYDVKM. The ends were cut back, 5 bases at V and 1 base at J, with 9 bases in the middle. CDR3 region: CASSPDRSNQPQHF. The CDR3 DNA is TGTGCCAGCAGTCCTGACAGGAGCAATCAGCCCCAGCATTTT.

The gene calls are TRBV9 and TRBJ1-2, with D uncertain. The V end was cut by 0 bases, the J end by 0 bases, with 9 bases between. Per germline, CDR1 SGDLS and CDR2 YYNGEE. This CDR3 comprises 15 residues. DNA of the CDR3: TGTGCCAGCAGCGTAGATGCGGGTGCTAACTATGGCTACACCTTC. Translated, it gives CASSVDAGANYGYTF.

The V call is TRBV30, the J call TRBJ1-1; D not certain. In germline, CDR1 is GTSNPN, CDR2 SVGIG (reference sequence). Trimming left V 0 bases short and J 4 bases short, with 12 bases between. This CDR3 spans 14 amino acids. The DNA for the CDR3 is TGTGCCTGGAGTGTACTGGGCAGAGGCACTGAAGCTTTCTTT. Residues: CAWSVLGRGTEAFF.